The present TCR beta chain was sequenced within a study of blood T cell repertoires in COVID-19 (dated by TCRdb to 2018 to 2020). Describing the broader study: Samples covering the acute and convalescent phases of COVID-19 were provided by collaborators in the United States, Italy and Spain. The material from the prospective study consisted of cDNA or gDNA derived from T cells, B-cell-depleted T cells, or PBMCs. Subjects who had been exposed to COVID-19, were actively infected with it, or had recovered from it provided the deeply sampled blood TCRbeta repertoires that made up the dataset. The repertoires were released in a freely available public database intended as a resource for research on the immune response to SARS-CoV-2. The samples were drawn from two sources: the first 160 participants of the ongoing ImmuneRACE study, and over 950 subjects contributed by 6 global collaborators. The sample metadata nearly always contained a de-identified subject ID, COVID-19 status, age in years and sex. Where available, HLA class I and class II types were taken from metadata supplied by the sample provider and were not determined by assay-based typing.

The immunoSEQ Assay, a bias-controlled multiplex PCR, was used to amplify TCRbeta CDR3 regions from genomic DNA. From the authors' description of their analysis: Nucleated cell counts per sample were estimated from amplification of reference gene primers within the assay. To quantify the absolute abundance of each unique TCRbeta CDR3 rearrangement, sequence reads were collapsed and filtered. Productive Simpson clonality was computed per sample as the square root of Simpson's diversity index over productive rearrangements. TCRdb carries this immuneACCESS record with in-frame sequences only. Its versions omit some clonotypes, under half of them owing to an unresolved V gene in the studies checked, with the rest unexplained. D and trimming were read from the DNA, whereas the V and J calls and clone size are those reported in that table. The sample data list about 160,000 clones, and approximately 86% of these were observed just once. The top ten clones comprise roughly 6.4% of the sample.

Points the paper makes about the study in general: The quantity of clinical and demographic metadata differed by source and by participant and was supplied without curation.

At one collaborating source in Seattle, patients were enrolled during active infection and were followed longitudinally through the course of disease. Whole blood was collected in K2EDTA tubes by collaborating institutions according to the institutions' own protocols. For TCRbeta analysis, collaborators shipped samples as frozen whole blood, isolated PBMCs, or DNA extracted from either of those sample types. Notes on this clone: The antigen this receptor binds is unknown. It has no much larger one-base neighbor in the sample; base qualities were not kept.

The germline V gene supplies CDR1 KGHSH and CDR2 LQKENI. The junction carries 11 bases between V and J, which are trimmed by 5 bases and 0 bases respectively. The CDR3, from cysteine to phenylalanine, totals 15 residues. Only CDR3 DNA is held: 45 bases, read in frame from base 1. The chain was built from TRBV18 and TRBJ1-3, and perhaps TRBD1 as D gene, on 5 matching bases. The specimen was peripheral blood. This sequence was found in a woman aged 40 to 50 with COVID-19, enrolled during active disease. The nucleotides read TGTGCCAGCTCATCCGGAGGGGCCTCTGGAAACACCATATATTTT. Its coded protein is CASSSGGASGNTIYF.